This is a list of T cell receptor beta chains from one sample in a study of monozygotic twins with inflammatory bowel disease. TCRdb reprocessed the 5' RACE reads and stores each CDR3 protein as one record, lacking DNA. In total, the table holds under 200,000 distinct CDR3 sequences. Sequenced: blood. The receptors come from a human donor with ulcerative colitis or Crohn's disease, or a healthy co-twin of an affected twin (not recorded which). CDR3s include the opening cysteine and the closing phenylalanine or tryptophan. Fields, in order: J gene, V gene, CDR3 protein.

j_gene: TRBJ1-2; v_gene: TRBV28; CDR3aa: CASSGQGLSGYTF
j_gene: TRBJ2-5; v_gene: TRBV29-1; CDR3aa: CSAPLAGGSQYF
j_gene: TRBJ2-2; v_gene: TRBV6-5; CDR3aa: CASSYVGQGRNTGELFF
j_gene: TRBJ2-7; v_gene: TRBV28; CDR3aa: CASCGDYEQYF
j_gene: TRBJ2-2; v_gene: TRBV28; CDR3aa: CASGGGRGTGELFF
j_gene: TRBJ2-5; v_gene: TRBV5-1; CDR3aa: CASSLEVRVQETQYF
j_gene: TRBJ2-5; v_gene: TRBV5-1; CDR3aa: CASSLGGGMETQYF
j_gene: TRBJ1-4; v_gene: TRBV27; CDR3aa: CASSLLTGTGLATNEKLFF
j_gene: TRBJ2-2; v_gene: TRBV12-3/TRBV12-4; CDR3aa: CASSLGLAGGGTGELFF
j_gene: TRBJ1-3; v_gene: TRBV10-3; CDR3aa: CAISDLHGSVSGNTIYF
j_gene: TRBJ2-1; v_gene: TRBV19; CDR3aa: CASSIDGDEQFF
j_gene: TRBJ1-6; v_gene: TRBV5-4; CDR3aa: CASSAKGPSALHF
j_gene: TRBJ2-1; v_gene: TRBV5-1; CDR3aa: CASSLAGDRGRNNEQFF
j_gene: TRBJ2-1; v_gene: TRBV28; CDR3aa: CASSLLAGGRHNEQFF
j_gene: TRBJ2-5; v_gene: TRBV7-2; CDR3aa: CASSSGTSGQETQYF
j_gene: TRBJ2-7; v_gene: TRBV5-1; CDR3aa: CASTPPGPIYEQYF
j_gene: TRBJ2-7; v_gene: TRBV29-1; CDR3aa: CSFSRTASSYEQYF
j_gene: TRBJ1-4; v_gene: TRBV7-9; CDR3aa: CASSLQSGEKLFF
j_gene: TRBJ1-1; v_gene: TRBV5-1; CDR3aa: CASSLWDATEAFF
j_gene: TRBJ2-1; v_gene: TRBV5-1; CDR3aa: CASSLVGLAGGSSYNEQFF
j_gene: TRBJ2-1; v_gene: TRBV5-1; CDR3aa: CASSLAGGPNEQFF
j_gene: TRBJ2-7; v_gene: TRBV30; CDR3aa: CAWSVLGGLALNEQYF
j_gene: TRBJ1-1; v_gene: TRBV5-1; CDR3aa: CASSLGGQRGHEAFF
j_gene: TRBJ2-1; v_gene: TRBV15; CDR3aa: CATSSFSGRALNEQFF
j_gene: TRBJ2-2; v_gene: TRBV7-7; CDR3aa: CASSWTETGELFF
j_gene: TRBJ1-6; v_gene: TRBV5-4; CDR3aa: CASSSPASPLHF
j_gene: TRBJ2-4; v_gene: TRBV28; CDR3aa: CASSPRGGGRRYF
j_gene: TRBJ2-1; v_gene: TRBV30; CDR3aa: CAWSVRLAMNEQFF
j_gene: TRBJ2-5; v_gene: TRBV7-3; CDR3aa: CASSLDGETQYF
j_gene: TRBJ2-1; v_gene: TRBV4-2; CDR3aa: CGSSPGTSGRDEQFF
j_gene: TRBJ2-1; v_gene: TRBV24-1; CDR3aa: CATSDPASGRGGEQFF
j_gene: TRBJ2-1; v_gene: TRBV6-2/TRBV6-3; CDR3aa: CASSYSIRANPSYNEQFF
j_gene: TRBJ2-1; v_gene: TRBV7-8; CDR3aa: CASSFYGGRAPDDEQFF
j_gene: TRBJ2-1; v_gene: TRBV5-1; CDR3aa: CASSDPLSTGLNEQFF
j_gene: TRBJ1-1; v_gene: TRBV12-3/TRBV12-4; CDR3aa: CARTRGDSEAFF
j_gene: TRBJ2-2; v_gene: TRBV7-2; CDR3aa: CASSRALAPTGELFF
j_gene: TRBJ2-1; v_gene: TRBV27; CDR3aa: CASGIAGVKIHEQFF
j_gene: TRBJ2-7; v_gene: TRBV6-2/TRBV6-3; CDR3aa: CASYRANSYEQYF
j_gene: TRBJ2-7; v_gene: TRBV6-1; CDR3aa: CATGQLPSSSYEQYF
j_gene: TRBJ1-1; v_gene: TRBV3-1; CDR3aa: CASSQATGKGGTEAFF
j_gene: TRBJ2-7; v_gene: TRBV20-1; CDR3aa: CSARDRRGQTYEQYF